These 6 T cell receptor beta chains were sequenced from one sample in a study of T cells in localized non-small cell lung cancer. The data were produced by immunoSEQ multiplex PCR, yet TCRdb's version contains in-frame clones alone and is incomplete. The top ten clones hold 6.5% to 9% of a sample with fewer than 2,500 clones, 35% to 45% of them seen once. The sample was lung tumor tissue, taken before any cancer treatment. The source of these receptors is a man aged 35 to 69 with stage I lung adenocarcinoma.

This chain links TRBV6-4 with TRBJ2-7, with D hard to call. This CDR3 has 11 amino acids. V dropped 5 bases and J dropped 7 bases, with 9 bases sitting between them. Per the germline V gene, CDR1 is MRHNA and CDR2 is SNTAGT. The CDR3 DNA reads TGTGCCAGCAGTTACATTCGTGAGCAGTACTTC. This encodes CASSYIREQYF.

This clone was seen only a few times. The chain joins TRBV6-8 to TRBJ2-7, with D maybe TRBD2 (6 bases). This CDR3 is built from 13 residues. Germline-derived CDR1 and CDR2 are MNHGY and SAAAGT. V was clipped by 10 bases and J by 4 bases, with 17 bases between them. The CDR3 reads CATHSGTSYEQYF. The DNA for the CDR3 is TGTGCCACCCATAGCGGAACTTCATACGAGCAGTACTTC.

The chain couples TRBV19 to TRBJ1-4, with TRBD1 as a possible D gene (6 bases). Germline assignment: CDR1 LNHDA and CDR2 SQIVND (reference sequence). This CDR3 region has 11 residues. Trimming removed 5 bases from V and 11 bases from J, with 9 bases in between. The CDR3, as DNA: TGTGCCAGTAGTGCAGGGGTTAAACTGTTTTTT. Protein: CASSAGVKLFF.

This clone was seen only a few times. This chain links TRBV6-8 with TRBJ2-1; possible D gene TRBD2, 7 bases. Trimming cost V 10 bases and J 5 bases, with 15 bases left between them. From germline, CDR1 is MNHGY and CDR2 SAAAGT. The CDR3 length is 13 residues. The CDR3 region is CATWGGRNNEQFF. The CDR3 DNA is TGTGCCACATGGGGGGGGCGTAACAATGAGCAGTTCTTC.

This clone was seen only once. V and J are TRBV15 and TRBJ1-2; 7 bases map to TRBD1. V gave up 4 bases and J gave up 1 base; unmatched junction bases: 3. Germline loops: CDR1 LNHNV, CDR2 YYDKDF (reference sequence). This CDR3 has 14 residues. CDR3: CATSMTGINYGYTF. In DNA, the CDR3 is TGTGCCACCAGCATGACAGGGATTAACTATGGCTACACCTTC. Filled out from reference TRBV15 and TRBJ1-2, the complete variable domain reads DAMVIQNPRYQVTQFGKPVTLSCSQTLNHNVMYWYQQKSSQAPKLLFHYYDKDFNNEADTPDNFQSRRPNTSFCFLDIRSPGLGDTAMYLCATSMTGINYGYTFGSGTRLTVV.

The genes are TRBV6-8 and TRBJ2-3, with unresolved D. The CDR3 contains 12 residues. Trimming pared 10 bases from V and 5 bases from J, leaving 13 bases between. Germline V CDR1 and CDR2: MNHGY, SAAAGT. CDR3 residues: CATSTVRDTQYF. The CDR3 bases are TGTGCCACCTCGACGGTAAGAGATACGCAGTATTTT.